This T cell receptor (beta chain) was captured in a study of human versus mouse CDR3 diversity and MHC coevolution (dated by TCRdb to the late 2010s). Regarding the complete study: According to reports, the immunoSEQ assay can detect one in 200,000 T cells and keeps multiplex PCR amplification bias to a minimum. Human naive CD4 T cell repertoires served as a reference for TCR selection on multiple MHC II alleles, compared against human-TCR-locus transgenic mice with single MHC II. The human cohort comprised three healthy volunteer blood donors, one aged 30 to 40, one aged 40 to 50 and one aged 60 to 70 at collection. Across mouse and human samples, each sample had between roughly 0.6 x 10^7 and 1.8 x 10^7 valid reads. Overall study outcomes, separate from this receptor: Because human T cells were selected on more than five MHC II alleles, repertoire diversity was not considered directly comparable between humans and mice. The largest TCR beta repertoire according to iCHAO1 estimates belonged to humans, at about 1.6 million clonotypes, a result attributed likely to selection by multiple MHC II molecules. On average, humans had more CDR3 deletions and insertions than mice did, pointing to greater exonuclease and TdT activity. The lowest clonal inequality scores among all compared groups were observed in most of the three human donors.

Remarks on this clone: Its antigen target is currently unknown. One base away there is no much larger clone; base qualities are not given.

The QIAGEN blood and tissue kit was used to extract genomic DNA from sorted cells, and the DNA was quantified on a NanoDrop 1000. TCR alpha and beta chains were deep sequenced and quantified on the immunoSEQ platform using multiplex PCR of genomic DNA. In the authors' own workflow: IMGT gene and region definitions were used to annotate TCR sequences. Out-of-frame rearrangements were used as a proxy for the preselection repertoire and compared with in-frame clonotypes. To estimate repertoire size, the study used the iCHAO1 estimator that comes with the immunoSEQ platform. A Gini index based on the Lorenz curve was applied to in-frame amino acid clonotypes to measure clonal inequality. Shared clonotypes were counted with the intersect function of the R package tcR, and similarity was scored with the Jaccard index. Principal component analysis of V, J and V-J usage frequencies was run with the R prcomp function without normalization. TCRdb obtained this table from immuneACCESS and retained in-frame rearrangements with V and J assigned. These tables miss some clones; where compared with another copy, unresolved V genes account for less than half of the shortfall, and the remainder is unexplained. D and trimming were read from the DNA, whereas the V and J calls and clone size are those reported in that table. The sample data list about 77,000 clones, and approximately 90% of these were observed just once. The ten largest account for about 0.14% of the sample.

Fluorescence-activated cell sorting was used to isolate naive CD4 T cells, defined as CD45RO-negative and CD62L-positive, from PBMCs. About 50 ml of fresh peripheral blood was drawn per donor, and PBMCs were isolated by Ficoll density centrifugation. Sorting was performed on a FACSAria III instrument, with purity above 85% for all samples. Here V drops 4 bases and J drops 4 bases, and the junction holds 3 bases not matched to any gene. The germline V gene gives CDR1 as SGHTS and CDR2 as YDEGEE. Reading from cysteine to phenylalanine, the CDR3 counts 13 amino acids. Only the CDR3 DNA stays, 39 bases, in frame from base 1.

The clonotype comes from a person aged 25-75 years in good health. Sequencing input: naive CD4+ T cells from blood. The cell subset or site label corresponds to: CD45RO-negative CD62L-positive naive CD4 T cells. The rearranged chain carries TRBV5-8 and TRBJ1-1; 8 bases in the junction line up with TRBD1. The CDR3 here reads CASSVDRGTEAFF. The nucleotides are TGTGCCAGCAGCGTAGACAGGGGCACTGAAGCTTTCTTT.